The 15 T cell receptor beta chains given below trace back to one sample, sequenced in a study of OX40 agonist ivuxolimab in advanced cancers. Profiled with immunoSEQ multiplex PCR; TCRdb holds only in-frame clones, not every one. The sample has roughly 61,000 clones; roughly 85% are singletons. The specimen was CD4+ or CD8+ T cells sorted from blood, collected in a trial of the OX40 agonist ivuxolimab. The receptors shown here come from an adult with an advanced solid tumor such as melanoma, head and neck, liver or kidney cancer.

This chain links TRBV5-4 with TRBJ2-1; TRBD1 might be the D (6 bases). The CDR3 extends over 14 amino acids. Deletions cut 4 bases from V and 0 bases from J, with 8 bases between. Germline CDR1 is SGHNT and CDR2 is YYREEE (reference sequence). The CDR3 spells CASSRDTSYNEQFF. Here the CDR3 DNA reads TGTGCCAGCAGCCGGGACACCTCCTACAATGAGCAGTTCTTC.

This clone was observed once. V and J are TRBV10-3 and TRBJ2-7; D is uncertain. There are 14 residues in the CDR3. In germline, CDR1 is ENHRY, CDR2 SYGVKD. The V end lost 5 bases, the J end lost 2 bases, and 13 bases lay between the germline ends. This CDR3 is CAISNPGLPYEQYF. In DNA form, the CDR3 reads TGTGCCATCAGTAACCCCGGGCTACCCTACGAGCAGTACTTC.

A single count supports this clone. The DNA for the CDR3 is TGTGCCATCAGTGAGGATAAGGCCAAAAACATTCAGTACTTC. This codes for CAISEDKAKNIQYF. The rearrangement links TRBV10-3 to TRBJ2-4; no clear D gene. Germline lookup yields CDR1 ENHRY and CDR2 SYGVKD. CDR3 length: 14 amino acids. The V end lost 2 bases, the J end lost 1 base, and 6 bases lay between the germline ends.

The chain couples TRBV6-6 to TRBJ2-1; 8 bases line up with TRBD2. V dropped 0 bases and J dropped 6; count of bases not matched to a gene: 4. In germline, CDR1 is MNHNY, CDR2 SVGAGI (reference sequence). The CDR3 is 15 residues long. CDR3 amino acids: CASSYSGGGPNEQFF. As DNA, the CDR3 is TGTGCCAGCAGTTACTCGGGCGGGGGGCCCAATGAGCAGTTCTTC.

CDR3 residues: CASSRRDRENEKLFF. CDR3 coding DNA: TGTGCCAGCAGCCGAAGGGACAGAGAAAATGAAAAACTGTTTTTT. The J gene is TRBJ1-4, the V gene TRBV7-8, with TRBD1 matching over 7 bases. The CDR3 totals 15 residues. Per germline, CDR1 SGHVS and CDR2 FQNEAQ. V was clipped by 5 bases and J by 5 bases; unmatched bases: 8. The entire variable domain, with the rest obtained from reference TRBV7-8 and TRBJ1-4, is as follows: GAGVSQSPRYKVAKRGQDVALRCDPISGHVSLFWYQQALGQGPEFLTYFQNEAQLDKSGLPSDRFFAERPEGSVSTLKIQRTQQEDSAVYLCASSRRDRENEKLFFGSGTQLSVL.

This clone was recorded a few times. The rearrangement links TRBV6-4 to TRBJ2-1; possibly TRBD2 for D (6 bases). V lost 4 bases and J lost 9, with 13 bases in between. CDR1 is MRHNA and CDR2 is SNTAGT in the germline V gene. The CDR3 is 13 amino acids. CDR3 amino acids: CASSGLRGGEQFF. Written as DNA, the CDR3 is TGTGCCAGCAGTGGATTACGGGGAGGTGAGCAGTTCTTC.

The V call is TRBV19, the J call TRBJ1-2; D remains unclear. Germline values: CDR1 LNHDA, CDR2 SQIVND (reference sequence). This CDR3 spans 14 amino acids. The ends were cut back, 5 bases at V and 4 bases at J, with 14 bases in the middle. CDR3 loop: CASSDDRNLYGYTF. DNA for the CDR3: TGTGCCAGTAGTGACGACCGGAACCTCTATGGCTACACCTTC.

The chain employs TRBV7-2 and TRBJ1-1; D gene ambiguous. CDR1 and CDR2 (germline): SGHTA, FQGNSA. Between the trimmed V and J ends, which lost 5 bases and 1 base, there was a span of 11 bases. The CDR3 loop spans 14 amino acids. The CDR3 nucleotides read TGTGCCAGCAGCCCTATGCGGGCGAACACTGAAGCTTTCTTT. Encoded protein: CASSPMRANTEAFF.

The chain is built from TRBV11-2 and TRBJ1-6; the D gene is possibly TRBD1 (5 bases). Per the germline V gene, CDR1 is SGHAT and CDR2 is FQNNGV. CDR3 length equals 16 residues. V was trimmed by 4 bases and J by 11 bases, leaving 21 bases between them. CDR3 region: CASSSAQQGLKPPLHF. Here the CDR3 DNA reads TGTGCCAGCAGCTCGGCCCAGCAGGGCCTCAAGCCACCCCTCCACTTT.

The chain is built from TRBV19 and TRBJ2-2, with D tentatively TRBD2 (6 bases). CDR3 length: 14 residues. Germline assignment: CDR1 LNHDA and CDR2 SQIVND (reference sequence). The V end lost 6 bases, the J end lost 7 bases, and 15 bases lay between the germline ends. This chain's CDR3 is CASSPQGGGGELFF. In nucleotides, the CDR3 is TGTGCCAGTAGCCCCCAGGGAGGAGGCGGGGAGCTGTTTTTT.

The chain employs TRBV5-1 and TRBJ2-7; D is perhaps TRBD1 or TRBD2 (5 bases each). The CDR3 spans 16 residues. V was pared by 4 bases and J by 0 bases, with 17 bases between. Germline V gives CDR1 SGHRS, CDR2 YFSETQ. Here the CDR3 reads CASSPRTGTGSYEQYF. The DNA of the CDR3 is TGCGCCAGCAGCCCCAGAACCGGGACGGGCTCCTACGAGCAGTACTTC.

The chain joins TRBV5-1 to TRBJ1-4; 8 positions match TRBD1. CDR3 size: 15 residues. Germline V gene data show CDR1 as SGHRS and CDR2 as YFSETQ. The V gene end was trimmed by 5 bases and the J gene end by 7 bases; junction bases not matched to a gene: 10. CDR3 amino acids: CASRRLQGAGEKLFF. CDR3 DNA sequence: TGCGCCAGCAGACGCCTCCAGGGGGCGGGTGAAAAACTGTTTTTT.

This chain connects TRBV30 to TRBJ2-7, with D hard to call. V was clipped by 0 bases and J by 5 bases, with 8 bases between them. Germline V gene sequence: CDR1 GTSNPN, CDR2 SVGIG (reference sequence). This CDR3 is built from 12 residues. The CDR3 DNA reads TGTGCCTGGAGTGTTACGGGCAACGAGCAGTACTTC. Protein: CAWSVTGNEQYF.

The chain has TRBV9 and TRBJ2-2; D gene ambiguous. From germline, CDR1 is SGDLS and CDR2 YYNGEE. Trimming removed 4 bases at V and 3 bases at J, with 4 bases between. This CDR3 is built from 12 residues. The CDR3 region has the DNA TGTGCCAGCAGCACACACACCGGGGAGCTGTTTTTT. Its protein is CASSTHTGELFF.

The CDR3 spells CASSPEYGYTF. CDR3 DNA sequence: TGTGCCAGCAGTCCGGAGTATGGCTACACCTTC. J is TRBJ1-2 and V is TRBV6-1, with no clear D. V lost 5 bases to trimming and J lost 5 bases, with 6 bases between them. Germline V gives CDR1 MNHNS, CDR2 SASEGT. The CDR3 contains 11 residues.